Included here is one TCR beta chain sequence, with context. What it binds is not known. Treatment noted: oral pan-JAK inhibitor, 5-10 mg twice daily. Researchers gathered lesional scalp punch biopsies and peripheral blood from patients with alopecia areata. This specimen belongs to a study of CD8+ T cells in alopecia areata. Overall study context: Disease severity was quantified as SALT score of affected scalp area. General study findings and limits: Sequence data from scalp samples additionally include resident alphabeta T cells of normal skin.

Reverse transcription of extracted RNA yielded cDNA, which provided the sequencing template. Some clones are missing from TCRdb's copy, which holds only in-frame ones; the method was immunoSEQ multiplex PCR. The sample shows about 180,000 clones, 51% of them seen only once. This CDR3 has 14 amino acids. With 0 bases removed from V and 8 bases from J, the gap between germline ends came to 12 bases. From germline, CDR1 is SGHDT and CDR2 YYEEEE. The sequencing used CD8+ T cells sorted from blood, collected around week 52, from a patient treated with tofacitinib. The chain carries TRBV5-6 and TRBJ2-1; possible D gene TRBD1, 7 bases. The clonotype was recovered from a human donor with alopecia areata. CDR3 bases: TGTGCCAGCAGCTTGGGGAGGGGGCCGGATGAGCAGTTCTTC. Its protein is CASSLGRGPDEQFF.